This TCR beta chain was retrieved from a study of cytotoxic CD8 clonotypes in ibrutinib-treated CLL. About the research overall: Complete response was seen in 2 patients and partial in approximately 25; 12 progressed and approximately 14 stayed remitted after a median about 70 months. It was after a median approximately twelve months of treatment, range 6 to 36, that response samples were taken. General study results and limits: Against age-matched healthy donors, baseline clonality ran higher and tracked circulating CD8+ T-cell counts. With treatment, public clonotypes, which were uncommon, either contracted or remained stable.

Generated by immunoSEQ multiplex PCR, the TCRdb table keeps only in-frame clones and is missing some. Of approximately 25,000 clones in the sample, approximately 67% were seen once. The V gene lost 5 bases and the J gene lost 3 bases, with 9 bases spanning the gap. Germline CDR1 is MNHEY and CDR2 is SVGAGI. The CDR3 totals 13 residues. A note on this clone: Its matching antigen is unknown.

This receptor was identified in a human donor with chronic lymphocytic leukemia. The V gene is TRBV6-5, the J gene TRBJ2-3; D is possibly TRBD1 (6 bases). Sequenced material: PBMCs, taken at disease progression, from a patient treated with ibrutinib. The CDR3 nucleotides read TGTGCCAGCAGTAGGACAGCGACAGATACGCAGTATTTT. This codes for CASSRTATDTQYF.